This section outlines one T cell receptor (beta chain) sequence together with its context. This sample was included in a study of preoperative IRX-2 immunotherapy in early breast cancer. Using immunoSEQ multiplex PCR, the repertoire was profiled, and TCRdb retains in-frame clones only, with some absent. The sample holds more than 20,000 clones, about 77% seen once. Treatment noted: preoperative locoregional IRX-2 cytokine immunotherapy. Patients received preoperative, locoregional IRX-2 cytokine immunotherapy in a phase Ib study. The V gene's germline CDR1 is MNHGY and CDR2 SAAAGT. CDR3 length: 13 amino acids. V dropped 10 bases and J dropped 4; count of bases not matched to a gene: 8.

This rearrangement joins TRBV6-8 to TRBJ2-3, with 7 bases aligning to TRBD2. This clonotype originated in a human donor with breast cancer. Material: lymph node tissue, obtained before IRX-2 immunotherapy. CDR3 residues: CATAGLEADTQYF. CDR3 DNA sequence: TGTGCCACCGCTGGACTAGAGGCAGATACGCAGTATTTT.